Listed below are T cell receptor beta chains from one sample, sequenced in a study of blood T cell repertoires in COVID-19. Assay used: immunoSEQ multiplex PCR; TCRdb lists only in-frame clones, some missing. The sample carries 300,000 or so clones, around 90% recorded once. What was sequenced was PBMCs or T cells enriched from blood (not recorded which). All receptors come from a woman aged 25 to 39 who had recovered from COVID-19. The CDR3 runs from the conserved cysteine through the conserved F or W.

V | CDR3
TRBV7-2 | CASSLVRRDEKLFF
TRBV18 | CASSPASGYEQYF
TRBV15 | CATSRDYRGTGETQYF
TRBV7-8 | CASSPRSGRGVRPGELFF
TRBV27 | CASSSLDRVEEKLFF
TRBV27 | CAIIGVRGRALEQFF
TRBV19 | CASSLKGTSGSSYEQYF
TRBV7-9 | CASSSLAGDTGELFF
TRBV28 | CASSFQSSSYEQYF
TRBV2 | CASSLSGANTGELFF
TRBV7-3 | CASSTSSGRAQDTQYF
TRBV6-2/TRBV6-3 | CASSSPRDRDSYEQYF
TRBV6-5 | CANSYSASGVTYEQYF
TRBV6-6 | CASSYSRTGEIDEQYF
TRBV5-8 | CASSGGDGGTNEKLFF
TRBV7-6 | CASSLGPGQYEKLFF